One T cell receptor beta chain is described in this entry. CDR1 and CDR2 from the germline V gene are SGHKS and YYEKEE (reference sequence). This CDR3 has 15 amino acids. The V and J ends lost 0 bases and 0 bases respectively, with 4 bases between them. This entry is derived from a study of blood T cell repertoires in COVID-19. TCRdb's table, derived via immunoSEQ multiplex PCR, lists solely in-frame clones and lacks some. The repertoire holds approximately 170,000 clones, with about 86% as singletons. The chain employs TRBV5-5 and TRBJ2-6; D is undetermined. Sequencing was carried out using peripheral blood. The sequence derives from a woman in her seventies with acute or convalescent COVID-19. CDR3 region: CASSLASSGANVLTF. The DNA of the CDR3 is TGTGCCAGCAGCTTGGCCAGCTCTGGGGCCAACGTCCTGACTTTC.